In its sample, the clone carrying this T cell receptor beta chain was seen many times. The antigen is undetermined. This CDR3 is 16 amino acids long. Trimming took 0 bases from V and 0 from J, leaving 11 bases between them. Looked up from germline, CDR1 is WNHNN and CDR2 is SYGVQD (reference sequence). The source of the sample is a study of early T cells in non-severe SARS-CoV-2 infection. Whole-study context: Sequencing of bulk RNA from unsorted whole blood was done, without chain pairing. Findings and limits, study-wide: The matching step, a VDJdb search, favored anti-spike CD8 responses and missed private and CD4 specificities.

Unique molecular identifiers were affixed to single, distinct cDNA molecules. One entry per CDR3 protein, called by TCRdb with MiXCR from the 5' RACE reads. The sample has 98,000 or so distinct CDR3 sequences; around 10% are singletons. Sequencing was done on a sample of whole blood. The clonotype originates from an adult who was a healthcare worker with PCR-confirmed SARS-CoV-2 infection or an uninfected control (not recorded which). The chain links TRBV10-1 to TRBJ1-1; D unresolved. The CDR3 coding sequence is TGCGCCAGCAGTGAGTCTGTAGGGAACTTGAACACTGAAGCTTTCTTT. It is translated as CASSESVGNLNTEAFF.